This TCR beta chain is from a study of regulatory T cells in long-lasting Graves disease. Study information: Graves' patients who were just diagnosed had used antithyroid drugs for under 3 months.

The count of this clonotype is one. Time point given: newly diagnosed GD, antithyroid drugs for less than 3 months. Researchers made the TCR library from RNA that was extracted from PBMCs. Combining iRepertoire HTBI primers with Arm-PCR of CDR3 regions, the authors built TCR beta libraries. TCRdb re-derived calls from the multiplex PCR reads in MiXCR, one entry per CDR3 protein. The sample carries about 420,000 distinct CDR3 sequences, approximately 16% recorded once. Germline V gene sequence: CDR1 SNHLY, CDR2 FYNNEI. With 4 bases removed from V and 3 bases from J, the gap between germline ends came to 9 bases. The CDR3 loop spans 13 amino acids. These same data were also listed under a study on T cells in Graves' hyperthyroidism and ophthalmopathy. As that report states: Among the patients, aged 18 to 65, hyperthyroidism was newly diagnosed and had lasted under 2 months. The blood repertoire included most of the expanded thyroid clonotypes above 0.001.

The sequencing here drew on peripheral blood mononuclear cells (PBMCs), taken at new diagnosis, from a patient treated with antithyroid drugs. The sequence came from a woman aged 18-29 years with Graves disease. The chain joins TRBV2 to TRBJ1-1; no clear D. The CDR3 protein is CASSVQADTEAFF. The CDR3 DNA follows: TGTGCCAGCAGTGTCCAAGCGGACACTGAAGCTTTCTTT. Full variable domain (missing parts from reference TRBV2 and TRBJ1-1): EPEVTQTPSHQVTQMGQEVILRCVPISNHLYFYWYRQILGQKVEFLVSFYNNEISEKSEIFDDQFSVERPDGSNFTLKIRSTKLEDSAMYFCASSVQADTEAFFGQGTRLTVV.